This T cell receptor beta chain appears in the sequencing data of a study of T cell clonality in common variable immunodeficiency (dated by TCRdb to the mid-2010s). What the authors observed across the whole study: TCRbeta clonality was higher in CVID subjects than in healthy controls (t-test p = 0.018), and the increase was most characteristic of about a third of subjects. It was noted by the authors that sequencing of the repertoires of T cell subpopulations would be needed to clarify the cause of the increased clonality in CVID. Fewer TCRbeta clones were shared among CVID subjects than among healthy controls (p < 0.0001). Fewer deletions and N-nucleotide insertions were reportedly observed in CVID TCRbeta sequences, and highly modified clones with 13 or more V deletions were reportedly absent from CVID TCRbeta sequences. Although equal DNA input was used, an average of about 87,000 unique sequences per sample was obtained for controls, compared with around 32,000 for CVID samples. Differences among patients in the CVID cohort limited the correlations between repertoire features and clinical complications.

Trimming removed 0 bases from V and 3 bases from J, leaving 9 bases between the germline ends. The CDR3 runs 14 residues from the cysteine to the phenylalanine. Of the CDR3's DNA, 33 bases were read; they are in frame from base 1. The germline V gene (reference sequence) specifies GTSNPN as CDR1 and SVGIG as CDR2. Equivalent amounts of genomic DNA from CVID and control samples were used as sequencing input. For every sample, a 60 bp segment covering the rearranged TCRbeta CDR3 region was amplified and then sequenced. The immunoSEQ assay, a bias-corrected multiplex PCR combined with high-throughput sequencing, was used for TCRbeta amplification. As for how the authors treated the data: Every unique nucleotide sequence counted as a clone and was annotated with V, D and J genes, copy number and frequency. Sequences were labeled productive if in frame, and non-productive if out of frame or containing stop codons. As previously described, clonality was computed from Shannon's entropy. The predicted amino acid sequences of productive clones were used to derive the mean CDR3 Kyte-Doolittle hydropathy. Using the R hclust function, scaled V gene usage was clustered hierarchically with Manhattan distance and complete linkage. Sharing of clones by CDR3 amino acid sequence was evaluated through resampling of 12 repertoires per group over 100 rounds. The repertoires were screened for over 60 published EBV-specific TCRbeta sequences and approximately 230 published CMV-specific TCRbeta sequences. Two CVID samples yielding fewer than 10,000 sequences were excluded from analysis, leaving over 35 CVID repertoires. The table was pulled from immuneACCESS by TCRdb, which kept in-frame rearrangements only. Such tables lose some clones; where checked, under half of the loss comes from unresolved V genes, and the rest has no known cause. V and J calls plus clone size are reproduced from that table; the DNA served to infer D and trimming. For this sample, over 30,000 clones appear and none is a singleton. The biggest ten clones account for approximately 3.6% of the sample.

Ten or more counts support this clone. Its antigen target is currently unknown. The CDR3 end is not reached by the read, which stops 3 residues before it; the germline J gene fills it in. The same CDR3 can be traced to other DNA sequences in this sample. Most of the CVID patients and most of the healthy controls were of Caucasian heritage. Heparinized peripheral whole blood samples of roughly 5 to 9 ml were obtained from each donor. Genomic DNA from adults with common variable immune deficiency (CVID) and from healthy adult controls was used to sequence TCRbeta CDR3 repertoires. There were about 22 healthy adult volunteers in the control group (roughly 12 female and around 10 male), ranging in age from about 23 to 66 years, with a mean age of around 36. Diluted blood was density-centrifuged over Hypaque 1077 or Ficoll-Paque to isolate peripheral blood mononuclear cells. Unsorted mononuclear cells served as the source of genomic DNA, which was extracted either by Qiagen column purification or by a centrifugation-based method.

Sequenced: peripheral blood mononuclear cells. Recombination linked TRBV30 to TRBJ1-5, with a weak D call of TRBD1 (5 bases match). The receptor was isolated from a person aged 18-70 years in good health. CDR3 DNA (partial): TGTGCCTGGAGTGTGGGGCAATACAATCAGCCC. Its protein is CAWSVGQYNQP. In full, the CDR3 is CAWSVGQYNQPQHF.